This T cell receptor beta chain was captured in a study of cytomegalovirus exposure and HLA in healthy donors. In the PCR, 60 Vbeta and 13 Jbeta primers were used. Clones were read by immunoSEQ multiplex PCR, and TCRdb kept only the in-frame ones, dropping some. Here the sample spans approximately 190,000 clones, around three quarters being singletons. In nominal health when sampled, donors likely had unrecorded immune exposures nonetheless. The germline V gene encodes CDR1 SGDLS and CDR2 YYNGEE. This CDR3 has 17 residues. V was clipped by 3 bases and J by 8 bases; unmatched bases: 14. The sequence was obtained from a woman in her 30s in good health and CMV-seropositive. The chain uses TRBV9 and TRBJ1-2; 12 bases are shared with TRBD1. The sequencing input was PBMCs. CDR3 loop: CASSGLGPGQGARGYTF. In DNA, the CDR3 is TGTGCCAGCAGCGGATTGGGACCGGGACAGGGGGCGAGGGGCTACACCTTC.